This is a list of T cell receptor beta chains from one sample in a study of blood T cell repertoires in COVID-19. Sequencing was performed with immunoSEQ multiplex PCR; in TCRdb, only in-frame clones are kept and a portion is missing. The table lists approximately 330,000 clones, approximately 88% of them singletons. Sequenced input: peripheral blood. The receptors come from a man younger than 45 with COVID-19, enrolled during active disease. Both conserved end residues are trimmed from each CDR3.

>TRBV2|TRBJ2-3
ASSRTSGTSTDTQY
>TRBV7-8|TRBJ2-3
ASSSQRGGAGDTQY
>TRBV9|TRBJ2-2
ASSAPGLALTGELF
>TRBV10-3|TRBJ1-1
AISESGARAEAF
>TRBV28|TRBJ1-1
ASASEILPNTEAF
>TRBV28|TRBJ1-2
ASSTGTGAWGYT
>TRBV7-2|TRBJ2-7
ASSPDLLAGEVEQY
>TRBV10-2|TRBJ1-6
ASSTAGGTYNSPLH
>TRBV6-5|TRBJ2-1
ASSYPRGSYNEQF
>TRBV20-1|TRBJ2-5
SASVGGEETQY
>TRBV4-2|TRBJ2-5
ASSQDWMGTSKETQY
>TRBV4-3|TRBJ2-1
ASSQDPPSGRAAYNEQF
>TRBV27|TRBJ2-1
ASSLFSGRNEQF
>TRBV7-3|TRBJ2-2
ASSSYSPGTGELF
>TRBV29-1|TRBJ1-1
SPWRQGGTEAF
>TRBV11-3|TRBJ2-1
ASSQRQGVVYNEQF
>TRBV7-9|TRBJ2-7
ASIQGNSYEQY
>TRBV5-1|TRBJ2-5
ASSSPRDRGGETQY
>TRBV5-1|TRBJ1-2
ASSLGAGIFGGYT
>TRBV19|TRBJ1-1
ASSPWDTMNTEAF
>TRBV23-1|TRBJ1-1
ASSHEQGENTEAF
>TRBV7-2|TRBJ1-1
ASSFGTANTEAF
>TRBV28|TRBJ2-2
ASSFRDDRGRDTGELF
>TRBV4-1|TRBJ2-3
ASSYPTSGGAPSTDTQY
>TRBV9|TRBJ2-1
ASSVDSGGLHEQF
>TRBV10-3|TRBJ2-7
AISDPTPPYEQY
>TRBV3-1/TRBV3-2|TRBJ1-4
ASSQGQGNEKLF
>TRBV28|TRBJ2-7
AISQGATYEQY
>TRBV29-1|TRBJ1-1
SVERRLNTEAF
>TRBV7-8|TRBJ1-1
ASSLVRPEAF
>TRBV4-3|TRBJ2-3
ASGGGGFSDTQY
>TRBV19|TRBJ2-2
ASSIQGIRNTGELF
>TRBV30|TRBJ2-1
ACSGPQGAAYNEQF
>TRBV6-5|TRBJ2-7
ASSYSVGQQTYEQY
>TRBV4-2|TRBJ1-5
ASSQAVNSNQPQH
>TRBV23-1|TRBJ2-5
ASSRYRLEETQY
>TRBV28|TRBJ1-2
ASSSPYRQGIYT
>TRBV7-6|TRBJ1-1
ASSPLGQGDTEAF
>TRBV5-5|TRBJ2-7
ASSSMGPEQY
>TRBV7-9|TRBJ2-7
ASSLAGLDYEQY
>TRBV29-1|TRBJ2-1
SVCFSGRVIYNEQF
>TRBV5-5|TRBJ2-7
ASSRTGPNEQY
>TRBV12-3/TRBV12-4|TRBJ1-1
ASSFSVTEAF
>TRBV25-1|TRBJ1-2
ASSEFGEGSGYT
>TRBV18|TRBJ2-4
ASSPAGPKNIQY